This T cell receptor beta chain was identified in a study of T cells in Graves' hyperthyroidism and ophthalmopathy. RNA transcripts gave rise to amplified TCR beta CDR3 regions. The HTBI primer set drove a first-round RT-PCR of the TCR CDR3. MiXCR was run by TCRdb on the multiplex PCR reads, yielding one entry per CDR3 protein. The data show 600,000 to 750,000 distinct CDR3 sequences, 15% to 20% seen once. Participants, patients aged 18 to 65, had newly diagnosed hyperthyroidism with a duration under 2 months. The study excluded patients with uncontrolled infection, other autoimmune disease, pregnancy or lactation. Fresh peripheral blood, 8 to 10 ml, was the source of the PBMCs. This clonotype turned up a few times. V shed 3 bases and J 1 base; nucleotides not matched to a gene: 3. The CDR3 is made up of 15 amino acids. Looked up from germline, CDR1 is SGHTA and CDR2 is FQGNSA.

This clonotype originated in a man aged 45-60 years with Graves' hyperthyroidism. Sequenced material: blood. V is TRBV7-2 and J is TRBJ1-5; 7 bases align to TRBD1. CDR3 sequence reads: CASSFSTGSNQPQHF. The DNA for the CDR3 is TGTGCCAGCAGCTTCTCGACAGGGAGCAATCAGCCCCAGCATTTT.